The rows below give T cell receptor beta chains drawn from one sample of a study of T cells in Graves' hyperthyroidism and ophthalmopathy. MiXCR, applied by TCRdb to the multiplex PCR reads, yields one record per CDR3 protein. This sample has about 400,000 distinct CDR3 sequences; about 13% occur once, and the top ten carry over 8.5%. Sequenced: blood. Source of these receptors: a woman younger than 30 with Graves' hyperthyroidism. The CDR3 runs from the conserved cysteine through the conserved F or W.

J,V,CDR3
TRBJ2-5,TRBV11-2,CASSFIASGNQETQYF
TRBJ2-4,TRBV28,CASSLSGAGDAIQYF
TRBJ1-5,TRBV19,CASSMMARQNNQPQHF
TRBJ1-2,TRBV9,CASSPRDRGLFGYTF
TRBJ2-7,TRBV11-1,CASSTRTTDVYEQYF
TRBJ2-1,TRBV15,CATSSRQGEINEQFF
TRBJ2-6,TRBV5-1,CASSPAGRANVLTF
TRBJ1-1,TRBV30,CAWSVLGGGPEAFF
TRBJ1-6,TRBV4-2,CASSQEEGGGGRNSPLHF
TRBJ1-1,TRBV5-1,CASSLEQGFEAFF
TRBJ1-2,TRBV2,CASILTRGTGIGYTF
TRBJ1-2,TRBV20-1,CSASEAGTGTFAYGYTF
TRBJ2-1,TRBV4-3,CASSQDASGRWNEQFF
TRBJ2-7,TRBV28,CASSDLSITYEEQYF